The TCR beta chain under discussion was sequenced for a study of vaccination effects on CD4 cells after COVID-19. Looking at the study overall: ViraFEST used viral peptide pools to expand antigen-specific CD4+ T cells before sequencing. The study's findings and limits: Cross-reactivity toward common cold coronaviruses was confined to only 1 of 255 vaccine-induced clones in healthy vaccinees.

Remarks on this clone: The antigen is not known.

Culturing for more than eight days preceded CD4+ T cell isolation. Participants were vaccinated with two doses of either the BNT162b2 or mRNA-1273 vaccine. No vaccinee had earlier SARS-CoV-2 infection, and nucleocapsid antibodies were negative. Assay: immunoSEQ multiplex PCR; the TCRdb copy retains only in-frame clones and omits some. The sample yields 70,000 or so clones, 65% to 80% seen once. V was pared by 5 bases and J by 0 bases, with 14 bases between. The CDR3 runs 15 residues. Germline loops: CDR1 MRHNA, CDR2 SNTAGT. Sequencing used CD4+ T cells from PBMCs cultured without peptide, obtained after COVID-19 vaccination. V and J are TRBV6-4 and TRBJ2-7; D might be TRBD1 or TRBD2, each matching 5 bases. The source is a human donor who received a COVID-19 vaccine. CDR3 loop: CASSKFAGSSYEQYV. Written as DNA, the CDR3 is TGTGCCAGCAGTAAATTCGCAGGGAGCTCCTACGAGCAGTACGTC.